This T cell receptor beta chain emerged from a study of blood T cell repertoires in COVID-19. Across the whole study: The samples span acute and convalescent COVID-19 from the United States, Italy and Spain. The analysed material was cDNA or gDNA that came from T cells, B-cell-depleted T cells, or PBMCs.

Per the study methods: Estimation of nucleated cell counts relied on the amplification of reference gene primers. TCRdb's table, derived via immunoSEQ multiplex PCR, lists solely in-frame clones and lacks some. The V and J calls and clone size were taken over from that table, and D and trimming were inferred from the DNA. The sample lists some 66,000 clones, approximately 90% occurring once. Sequencing was carried out using peripheral blood. This sequence originates from a human donor in a cohort sampled during active COVID-19.

CDR3 sequence: CASSQGGGLRSSYEQYF. DNA for the CDR3: TGTGCCAGCAGCCAAGGCGGGGGCCTACGGAGCTCCTACGAGCAGTACTTC. The rearrangement links TRBV4-2 to TRBJ2-7; D is perhaps TRBD2 (7 bases). The length of the CDR3 is 17 residues. Germline V lookup: CDR1 LGHNA, CDR2 YNFKEQ. Trimming cost V 1 base and J 0 bases, with 16 bases left between them.